The next 23 T cell receptor beta chains were all read from a single sample in a study of blood T cell repertoires in COVID-19. The assay was immunoSEQ multiplex PCR, and TCRdb's table has in-frame clones only and misses some. The sample yields 95,000 to 150,000 clones, about 86% seen once. Source material: peripheral blood. Receptors were obtained from a man aged 80 or over with active or convalescent COVID-19.

This clone was counted a few times. The chain combines TRBV28 with TRBJ1-2; 7 nucleotides match TRBD1. The CDR3 is 14 amino acids. With 3 bases clipped from V and 4 bases from J, the junction kept 5 bases outside the gene matches. Germline V CDR1 and CDR2: MDHEN, SYDVKM. The CDR3 reads CASSFSGQSYGYTF. The CDR3 DNA reads as TGTGCCAGCAGTTTTTCGGGACAGTCCTATGGCTACACCTTC.

The table lists this clone with a count of one. CDR3 coding DNA: TGTGCCAGCAGCGGGCGCGGGGGGACGTACAATGAGCAGTTCTTC. Its translation is CASSGRGGTYNEQFF. This chain joins TRBV6-6 and TRBJ2-1; 8 nucleotides agree with TRBD2. Germline V gene sequence: CDR1 MNHNY, CDR2 SVGAGI (reference sequence). The junction had 8 bases not matched to a gene; V was cut back by 6 bases and J by 4 bases. The CDR3 extends over 15 amino acids.

V gene TRBV27 combines with J gene TRBJ2-1; D call uncertain. V was shortened by 6 bases and J by 3 bases, with 12 bases between the two germline ends. CDR1 MNHEY and CDR2 SMNVEV come from the germline V gene (reference sequence). This CDR3 is built from 14 residues. CDR3 in amino acids: CASRVTFDYNEQFF. The CDR3 DNA sequence: TGTGCCAGCAGGGTGACATTCGACTACAATGAGCAGTTCTTC.

The rearrangement uses TRBV5-5 and TRBJ1-1; D unclear. The CDR3 spans 13 residues. Germline V gene data show CDR1 as SGHKS and CDR2 as YYEKEE (reference sequence). V was trimmed by 4 bases and J by 0 bases, leaving 7 bases between them. CDR3 sequence reads: CASSQFLNTEAFF. DNA for the CDR3: TGTGCCAGCAGCCAATTTTTGAACACTGAAGCTTTCTTT.

The chain recombines TRBV7-2 with TRBJ1-2; 7 bases are a match to TRBD1. V was clipped by 5 bases and J by 6 bases; unmatched bases: 12. This CDR3 contains 15 residues. Germline V CDR1 and CDR2: SGHTA, FQGNSA. This CDR3 is CASSPTGTVYDGYTF. Written as DNA, the CDR3 is TGTGCCAGCAGCCCAACAGGGACAGTGTATGATGGCTACACCTTC.

This clone was counted a few times. The J gene is TRBJ1-1, the V gene TRBV27; D remains ambiguous. Germline CDR1 and CDR2: MNHEY and SMNVEV (reference sequence). Between the trimmed V and J ends, which lost 2 bases and 4 bases, there was a span of 11 bases. The CDR3 is made up of 14 amino acids. In DNA, the CDR3 is TGTGCCAGCAGTTTAACCAAAAGGAGCACTGAAGCTTTCTTT. Protein: CASSLTKRSTEAFF.

This clone was observed a single time. J is TRBJ2-2 and V is TRBV7-6; TRBD2 is a possible D gene (6 bases). Germline CDR1 and CDR2: SGHVS and FNYEAQ. The CDR3 is made up of 16 amino acids. V lost 1 base to trimming and J lost 0 bases, with 9 bases between them. CDR3 bases: TGTGCCAGCAGCTTAGAAGTAGCGGCGAACACCGGGGAGCTGTTTTTT. Translating gives CASSLEVAANTGELFF.

The chain couples TRBV6-5 to TRBJ2-5; 9 bases match TRBD1. Unmatched junction bases numbered 2, after V lost 0 bases and J lost 3 bases. The CDR3 contains 15 residues. CDR1 and CDR2 from the germline V gene are MNHEY and SVGAGI. CDR3 region: CASSYSGQGKETQYF. Here the CDR3 DNA reads TGTGCCAGCAGTTACTCAGGACAGGGGAAAGAGACCCAGTACTTC.

The sample holds a few counts of this clone. The chain has TRBV5-1 and TRBJ1-5, with TRBD1 matching 8 bases. The CDR3 is 20 amino acids. Germline CDR1 SGHRS, CDR2 YFSETQ. V was clipped by 0 bases and J by 5 bases; unmatched bases: 19. The CDR3 is CASSLAVEGRGHCKDQPQHF. Written as DNA, the CDR3 is TGCGCCAGCAGCTTGGCGGTCGAGGGCAGGGGGCACTGTAAAGATCAGCCCCAGCATTTT.

The V call is TRBV18, the J call TRBJ2-1, with 16 bases identical to TRBD2. Germline V CDR1 and CDR2: KGHSH, LQKENI. The CDR3 loop spans 19 amino acids. With 1 base clipped from V and 0 bases from J, the junction kept 3 bases outside the gene matches. This CDR3 is CASSPLGLAGGGSYNEQFF. CDR3 nucleotides: TGTGCCAGCTCACCACTGGGACTAGCGGGGGGGGGCTCCTACAATGAGCAGTTCTTC.

This clone came up a few times. The V gene is TRBV9, the J gene TRBJ2-2; D might be TRBD1 (6 bases). Germline CDR1 is SGDLS and CDR2 is YYNGEE. V shed 0 bases and J shed 0 bases, with 9 bases lying between them. The CDR3 consists of 16 residues. The CDR3 reads CASSVGGRSNTGELFF. The CDR3 nucleotides are TGTGCCAGCAGCGTAGGGGGGCGTTCGAACACCGGGGAGCTGTTTTTT.

The rearrangement joins TRBV3-1 (or the pseudogene TRBV3-2) to TRBJ1-1; 9 bases align to TRBD1. J lost 7 bases, V lost 1 base, and 10 bases had no gene match. The CDR3 covers 16 residues. From germline, CDR1 is LGHDT and CDR2 YNNKEL (reference sequence). The DNA of the CDR3 is TGTGCCAGCAGCCAAGCGGGGACAGGGCCCTTGAATGAAGCTTTCTTT. Its protein product is CASSQAGTGPLNEAFF.

The rearrangement links TRBV18 to TRBJ2-1; 9 positions agree with TRBD1. The J segment lost 6 bases and the V segment lost 3 bases, leaving 6 bases of the junction unmatched. The CDR3 loop spans 15 amino acids. The germline gives CDR1 KGHSH, CDR2 LQKENI. The chain's CDR3 is CASSPGQGRGNEQFF. CDR3 nucleotide sequence: TGTGCCAGCTCACCGGGACAGGGAAGAGGCAATGAGCAGTTCTTC.

The chain has TRBV19 and TRBJ1-2, with 9 bases aligning to TRBD1. The CDR3 is 14 amino acids. CDR1 LNHDA and CDR2 SQIVND come from the germline V gene (reference sequence). The junction had 5 bases not matched to a gene; V was cut back by 7 bases and J by 2 bases. The CDR3 is CASISGQGNYGYTF. The CDR3, as DNA: TGTGCCAGTATTTCGGGACAGGGCAACTATGGCTACACCTTC.

The V and J genes are TRBV11-2 and TRBJ2-2; TRBD1 matches 7 bases. CDR1 and CDR2 from the germline V gene are SGHAT and FQNNGV. CDR3 length: 13 residues. V was pared by 5 bases and J by 6 bases, with 3 bases of the junction left unmatched. The CDR3: CASSEGQAGELFF. The DNA for the CDR3 is TGTGCCAGCAGCGAAGGACAGGCCGGGGAGCTGTTTTTT.

This clone was detected only once. The chain recombines TRBV5-1 with TRBJ2-2; D perhaps matches TRBD2 (5 bases). There are 13 residues in the CDR3. Germline V lookup: CDR1 SGHRS, CDR2 YFSETQ. The germline V and J ends were trimmed by 4 bases and 6 bases, with 10 bases remaining between them. In DNA form, the CDR3 reads TGCGCCAGCAGCCTCGACTATTCCGGGGAGCTGTTTTTT. Its protein product is CASSLDYSGELFF.

V is TRBV28 and J is TRBJ1-3; 8 positions agree with TRBD1. CDR1 is MDHEN, CDR2 SYDVKM, per germline. This CDR3 comprises 15 residues. V shed 3 bases and J 8 bases; nucleotides not matched to a gene: 9. The CDR3 DNA reads TGTGCCAGCAGTTTTACACAGGGGGGATCGTACACCATATATTTT. It specifies CASSFTQGGSYTIYF.

This sequence joins TRBV27 and TRBJ1-2; unclear D gene. Germline V gene sequence: CDR1 MNHEY, CDR2 SMNVEV (reference sequence). CDR3 length equals 12 residues. Between the trimmed V and J ends, which lost 4 bases and 8 bases, there was a span of 11 bases. CDR3 sequence reads: CASSSPPGGYTF. Here the CDR3 DNA reads TGTGCCAGCAGTTCACCCCCGGGAGGCTACACCTTC.

Written as DNA, the CDR3 is TGCGCCAGCAGACCTCAGCCGACAGGGGGCGCCTATGGCTACACCTTC. Translated: CASRPQPTGGAYGYTF. The chain is built from TRBV5-1 and TRBJ1-2; 10 positions agree with TRBD1. The ends lost 5 bases at V and 4 bases at J; junction bases unmatched: 11. Germline values: CDR1 SGHRS, CDR2 YFSETQ. The CDR3 runs to 16 residues.

This chain uses TRBV28 with TRBJ1-6, with 9 nucleotides matching TRBD1. The germline CDR1 and CDR2 sequences are MDHEN and SYDVKM. V dropped 5 bases and J dropped 9; count of bases not matched to a gene: 8. The length of the CDR3 is 15 residues. CDR3 protein: CASSANRGRGSPLHF. The CDR3 DNA follows: TGTGCCAGCAGTGCTAACAGGGGGCGCGGTTCACCCCTCCACTTT.

This clone came up a few times. The rearrangement joins TRBV3-1 (or the pseudogene TRBV3-2) to TRBJ1-6; possibly TRBD1 for D (5 bases). This CDR3 has 16 residues. In germline, CDR1 is LGHDT, CDR2 YNNKEL (reference sequence). Trimming cost V 4 bases and J 7 bases, with 17 bases left between them. CDR3 amino acids: CASSRDFGGGNSPLHF. DNA for the CDR3: TGTGCCAGCAGCCGGGACTTCGGGGGTGGGAATTCACCCCTCCACTTT.

The gene calls are TRBV7-2 and TRBJ2-1; TRBD2 matches at 14 bases. Germline trimming cut 6 bases from V and 4 bases from J; bases unmatched to any gene: 2. The CDR3 runs to 15 residues. Germline values: CDR1 SGHTA, CDR2 FQGNSA. The CDR3 DNA reads as TGTGCCAGCAGAGGGACTAGCGGGGGATACAATGAGCAGTTCTTC. It is translated as CASRGTSGGYNEQFF.

The gene calls are TRBV4-3 and TRBJ1-1, with 8 bases identical to TRBD1. This CDR3 is 13 amino acids long. Germline CDR1 LGHNA, CDR2 YSLEER. V was clipped by 5 bases and J by 5 bases; unmatched bases: 4. CDR3 sequence: CASSSTGGTEAFF. The CDR3 DNA is TGCGCCAGCAGCTCTACAGGGGGAACTGAAGCTTTCTTT.